The TCR beta chain under discussion was sequenced for a study of T cell repertoires in cytomegalovirus infection. Looking at the study overall: CMV infection together with matching HLA type was indicated by public TCR beta signatures. Study outcomes and limitations: The study identified carriers of CMV plus the relevant HLA from cumulative public TCR beta family frequency. Clonotypes of TCR beta that were HLA-C-restricted and CMV-specific dominated the ex vivo response.

Per the germline V gene, CDR1 is MNHNS and CDR2 is SASEGT. V lost 6 bases, J lost 2 bases, and 11 bases stayed unmatched. The CDR3 is 16 residues long. TCRdb reanalysed the reads using MiXCR and keeps one entry per CDR3 protein. The sample has hundreds of thousands of distinct CDR3 sequences, 8% to 10% seen once; the top ten hold over 2.5%. This clonotype was recorded many times. The antigen is unknown. This chain links TRBV6-1 with TRBJ2-3; 7 bases match TRBD2. The receptor was isolated from a human donor in good health (CMV status not recorded). Some clones in this sample may be carry-over from other donors' samples. Sequences were obtained from PBMCs. The CDR3 bases are TGTGCCAGCAGCCCCCAGGTAGCGGGTAACACAGATACGCAGTATTTT. It specifies CASSPQVAGNTDTQYF.